Sequencing of this TCR beta chain was carried out in a study of regulatory T cells in long-lasting Graves disease. As for time point: newly diagnosed GD, antithyroid drugs for less than 3 months. Extracted PBMC RNA gave rise to the TCR library. In each case, Graves' disease was diagnosed per American Thyroid Association guidelines. This CDR3 has 13 amino acids. Per germline, CDR1 GTSNPN and CDR2 SVGIG (reference sequence). Trimming stripped 3 bases from V and 7 bases from J, with 12 bases between. HTBI primers from iRepertoire and Arm-PCR of CDR3 regions yielded the TCR beta libraries. TCRdb reprocessed the multiplex PCR reads with MiXCR, giving one entry per CDR3 protein. Found here are more than 400,000 distinct CDR3 sequences, less than 20% of them singletons; the top ten hold around 10%. The same sample was also studied in work on T cells in Graves' hyperthyroidism and ophthalmopathy.

The sequence was collected from a woman under 40 with Graves disease. The sample in question was peripheral blood mononuclear cells (PBMCs), obtained at new diagnosis, from a patient treated with antithyroid drugs. The chain carries TRBV30 and TRBJ2-2; D may correspond to TRBD1 or TRBD2 (7 bases each). The CDR3 sequence: CAWSQGGGGELFF. CDR3 in DNA: TGTGCCTGGAGCCAGGGGGGGGGCGGGGAGCTGTTTTTT.